Listed below are T cell receptor beta chains from one sample, sequenced in a study of blood T cell repertoires in COVID-19. Clones were sequenced by immunoSEQ multiplex PCR, and TCRdb holds only the in-frame ones, with some missing. The sample lists approximately 83,000 clones; about 76% were seen once. What was sequenced was peripheral blood. The receptors were gathered from a woman older than 75 with acute or convalescent COVID-19. CDR3s include the opening cysteine and the closing phenylalanine or tryptophan. D genes are given only for firm matches. The size entry is marked missing in some rows and otherwise reads once, few, many or a size class.

TRBD1,-,TRBJ1-1,TRBV5-1,TGCGCCAGCAGCCTCAGGGGGTCGGACACTGAAGCTTTCTTT,CASSLRGSDTEAFF
TRBD2,-,TRBJ2-7,TRBV6-7,TGTGCCAGCAGTCTCTCTAGCGGGAGGGTCTCCTACGAGCAGTACTTC,CASSLSSGRVSYEQYF
TRBD1,-,TRBJ2-5,TRBV18,TGTGCCAGCTCCCTACAGGGGGTCCAAGAGACCCAGTACTTC,CASSLQGVQETQYF
TRBD1,once,TRBJ1-1,TRBV9,TGTGCCAGCAGCCGGACAGGATGGAACACTGAAGCTTTCTTT,CASSRTGWNTEAFF
-,once,TRBJ2-7,TRBV28,TGTGCCAGCAGTTCGGCGGAGGGTAATCTAGGGGAGCAGTACTTC,CASSSAEGNLGEQYF
-,-,TRBJ1-3,TRBV5-1,TGCGCCAGCAGCTTGGCCTCTGGAGGGGCCACCTCTGGAAACACCATATATTTT,CASSLASGGATSGNTIYF
TRBD2,-,TRBJ2-1,TRBV27,TGTGCCAGCAGTGGATCGGGACTAGGCCACAATGAGCAGTTCTTC,CASSGSGLGHNEQFF
TRBD2,-,TRBJ2-2,TRBV7-9,TGTGCCAGCAGCCTACGCGGGGCTAGCGGGGGTATTCGGGGAGCTGTTTTT,CASSLRGASGGIRGAVF
TRBD1,-,TRBJ1-1,TRBV30,TGTGCCTGGAGTGAACAGGGGGGCACTGAAGCTTTCTTT,CAWSEQGGTEAFF
TRBD2,-,TRBJ2-5,TRBV3-1/TRBV3-2,TGTGCCAGCAGCCAAGGAGCGGGGGCGACTGGGCAAGAGACCCAGTACTTC,CASSQGAGATGQETQYF